These 9 T cell receptor beta chains came from one sample sequenced in a study of blood T cell repertoires in COVID-19. Data came from immunoSEQ multiplex PCR; TCRdb stores just in-frame clones and leaves some out. The sample records about 250,000 clones, roughly 90% being singletons. What was sequenced was peripheral blood. These receptors all stem from a woman aged 60 to 75 with COVID-19, enrolled during active disease.

The chain links TRBV5-4 to TRBJ1-2, with no clear D. Trimming cost V 0 bases and J 5 bases, with 8 bases left between them. Germline V lookup: CDR1 SGHNT, CDR2 YYREEE (reference sequence). The CDR3 is 13 amino acids. CDR3 loop: CASSLVGDYGYTF. The CDR3 coding sequence is TGTGCCAGCAGCTTGGTCGGAGATTATGGCTACACCTTC.

This rearrangement joins TRBV28 to TRBJ1-5; 8 positions agree with TRBD1. V was clipped by 6 bases and J by 11 bases; unmatched bases: 6. Per the germline V gene, CDR1 is MDHEN and CDR2 is SYDVKM. This CDR3 spans 12 amino acids. The CDR3 region is CASRTGDPAQHF. The CDR3 DNA sequence: TGTGCCAGCAGGACAGGGGATCCGGCCCAGCATTTT.

V usage is TRBV5-1 and J usage is TRBJ1-2; 7 nucleotides align to TRBD1. CDR1 is SGHRS and CDR2 is YFSETQ in the germline V gene. This CDR3 contains 16 residues. The V and J ends lost 2 bases and 0 bases, in that order; junction bases with no gene match: 7. The CDR3 protein is CASSFLGGGTNYGYTF. CDR3 sequence (DNA): TGCGCCAGCAGCTTTTTAGGAGGGGGCACTAACTATGGCTACACCTTC.

The V call is TRBV19, the J call TRBJ1-5; TRBD1 is a possible D gene (5 bases). This CDR3 spans 14 amino acids. Germline CDR1 LNHDA, CDR2 SQIVND (reference sequence). V lost 4 bases and J lost 6, with 13 bases in between. The chain's CDR3 is CASSTRGWGQPQHF. CDR3 nucleotide sequence: TGTGCCAGTAGTACTAGGGGCTGGGGTCAGCCCCAGCATTTT. Looking up the rest from reference TRBV19 and TRBJ1-5 gives the full variable domain: DGGITQSPKYLFRKEGQNVTLSCEQNLNHDAMYWYRQDPGQGLRLIYYSQIVNDFQKGDIAEGYSVSREKKESFPLTVTSAQKNPTAFYLCASSTRGWGQPQHFGDGTRLSIL.

Remarks on this clone: A junction boundary mismatches the germline segment, possibly from a read error. The chain employs TRBV27 and TRBJ2-1; D unresolved. The CDR3 loop spans 13 amino acids. The V gene's germline CDR1 is MNHEY and CDR2 SMNVEV (reference sequence). The CDR3: CASSSPPNKEQFF. The CDR3 nucleotides are TGTGCCAGCAGTTCCCCACCGAACAAAGAGCAGTTCTTC.

This sequence joins TRBV13 and TRBJ2-5, with no clear D. CDR3 length: 16 residues. The V end was cut by 0 bases, the J end by 5 bases, with 16 bases between. CDR1 is PRHDT, CDR2 FYEKMQ, per germline (reference sequence). CDR3 nucleotides: TGTGCCAGCAGCTTAGGTGCTAGTAGTCTCCGGGAGACCCAGTACTTC. Its translation: CASSLGASSLRETQYF.

The genes are TRBV10-3 and TRBJ1-2; 7 bases are a match to TRBD1. V lost 6 bases to trimming and J lost 6 bases; unmatched junction nucleotides: 4. This CDR3 has 12 amino acids. Per the germline V gene, CDR1 is ENHRY and CDR2 is SYGVKD. The CDR3 loop is CAISGTANGYTF. The CDR3 DNA is TGTGCCATCAGCGGGACAGCGAATGGCTACACCTTC.

This sequence joins TRBV13 and TRBJ2-2; D gene ambiguous. CDR3 length: 14 residues. The germline V and J ends were trimmed by 0 bases and 3 bases, with 5 bases remaining between them. Per germline, CDR1 PRHDT and CDR2 FYEKMQ (reference sequence). CDR3 sequence (DNA): TGTGCCAGCAGCTTAGGACTGTACACCGGGGAGCTGTTTTTT. The encoded protein is CASSLGLYTGELFF.

This sequence joins TRBV6-6 and TRBJ2-7; TRBD1 aligns across 9 bases. The CDR3 totals 14 residues. From germline, CDR1 is MNHNY and CDR2 SVGAGI (reference sequence). V shed 6 bases and J 0 bases; nucleotides not matched to a gene: 3. The CDR3 sequence is CASRGDRASYEQYF. The CDR3 DNA reads TGTGCCAGCAGGGGGGACAGGGCCTCCTACGAGCAGTACTTC.